This paragraph reports one T cell receptor (beta chain). This sample is part of a study of blood T cell repertoires in COVID-19. This CDR3 is 12 amino acids long. Trimming took 3 bases from V and 9 from J, leaving 11 bases between them. The germline V gene has CDR1 SNHLY and CDR2 FYNNEI. Method: immunoSEQ multiplex PCR; TCRdb's copy keeps in-frame clones and lacks some. The profile shows more than 85,000 clones, roughly 87% of them singletons. Sample: peripheral blood. The sequence was collected from a woman between 55 and 75 years old with acute or convalescent COVID-19. The J gene is TRBJ2-5, the V gene TRBV2; D possibly corresponds to TRBD2 (5 bases). The CDR3 region is CASSDVGGAQYF. The CDR3, as DNA: TGTGCCAGCAGTGATGTTGGAGGAGCCCAGTACTTC.